These 4 T cell receptor beta chains were all obtained from the same sample, sequenced in a study of CD8 T cells in ankylosing spondylitis. TCRdb re-derived calls from the 5' RACE reads in MiXCR, one entry per CDR3 protein. The data contain 250,000 to 300,000 distinct CDR3 sequences, around 18% of them seen just once; the ten biggest clones take up 7.8%. Sample: blood, either unsorted or a sorted T cell fraction (not recorded which). Every receptor here comes from a male donor with ankylosing spondylitis or in good health (not recorded which).

The rearrangement uses TRBV27 and TRBJ2-3; D gene unclear. Germline CDR1 is MNHEY and CDR2 is SMNVEV (reference sequence). V was shortened by 4 bases and J by 11 bases, with 4 bases between the two germline ends. This CDR3 is built from 9 residues. CDR3 DNA sequence: TGTGCCAGCAGTTCCGTGCAGTATTTT. Translated, it gives CASSSVQYF.

This clonotype was counted many times. The chain carries TRBV28 and TRBJ1-3; the D gene is possibly TRBD1 (5 bases). V gave up 5 bases and J gave up 4 bases, with 15 bases separating them. The CDR3 spans 15 residues. From germline, CDR1 is MDHEN and CDR2 SYDVKM. This CDR3 reads CASSTPGLGGNTIYF. CDR3 sequence (DNA): TGTGCCAGCAGTACACCGGGACTCGGGGGAAACACCATATATTTT. The entire variable domain, with the rest obtained from reference TRBV28 and TRBJ1-3, is as follows: DVKVTQSSRYLVKRTGEKVFLECVQDMDHENMFWYRQDPGLGLRLIYFSYDVKMKEKGDIPEGYSVSREKKERFSLILESASTNQTSMYLCASSTPGLGGNTIYFGEGSWLTVV.

This clonotype showed up many times. The chain combines TRBV5-1 with TRBJ1-5, with a weak D call TRBD1 (5 bases). Germline CDR1 reads SGHRS; CDR2 reads YFSETQ. Between the trimmed V and J ends, which lost 4 bases and 2 bases, there was a span of 10 bases. This CDR3 has 14 amino acids. The DNA of the CDR3 is TGCGCCAGCAGCCAAGACAGCCGCAATCAGCCCCAGCATTTT. This sequence encodes CASSQDSRNQPQHF.

The chain joins TRBV5-1 to TRBJ1-5, with a tentative D call TRBD1 (6 bases). The V gene lost 0 bases and the J gene lost 2 bases, with 9 bases spanning the gap. This CDR3 comprises 15 residues. Germline loops: CDR1 SGHRS, CDR2 YFSETQ. In DNA form, the CDR3 reads TGCGCCAGCAGCTTGGGGGACAAGGGCAATCAGCCCCAGCATTTT. Protein product: CASSLGDKGNQPQHF.